A single T cell receptor beta chain is shown here with its context. The sample belongs to a study of control samples from healthy donors and cancer patients. Some clones are missing from TCRdb's copy, which holds only in-frame ones; the method was immunoSEQ multiplex PCR. This table holds 95,000 to 130,000 clones, 93% found once. Germline lookup yields CDR1 SGHDT and CDR2 YYEEEE. Trimming took off 0 bases at V and 0 bases at J, with 15 bases between the two ends. This CDR3 is 17 amino acids long. The rearrangement uses TRBV5-6 and TRBJ1-1; D remains ambiguous. Sequenced sample: blood. The receptor's source is a man aged 30 to 39 in good health. CDR3 residues: CASSLEEWRHLNTEAFF. In DNA form, the CDR3 reads TGTGCCAGCAGCTTGGAAGAATGGAGGCACCTGAACACTGAAGCTTTCTTT.